This T cell receptor beta chain came from a study of CD8+ T cells in alopecia areata. Whole-study findings and limits: Scalp and blood samples kept many expanded lesional clones throughout tofacitinib. Significant decreases in scalp clonality and expanded CD8+ clones followed tofacitinib treatment.

Comments on this clone: The target antigen is unknown.

Germline CDR1 is SQVTM and CDR2 is ANQGSEA. The CDR3 totals 13 residues. Trimming cost V 5 bases and J 2 bases; bases outside gene matches: 2. Treatment denoted: oral pan-JAK inhibitor, 5-10 mg twice daily. Peripheral blood and lesional scalp punch biopsies were taken from alopecia areata patients. RNA was extracted and reverse transcribed into cDNA as the sequencing template. TCRdb keeps only in-frame clones here, not all; method: immunoSEQ multiplex PCR. The sample shows around 300,000 clones, 60% of them seen only once. The clonotype comes from a human donor with alopecia areata. Specimen: CD4+ T cells sorted from blood, collected at week 52, from a patient treated with tofacitinib. The rearrangement links TRBV29-1 to TRBJ2-2; 7 positions match TRBD1. The CDR3 DNA sequence: TGCAGCGTTAGGGGGCTTAACACCGGGGAGCTGTTTTTT. Residues: CSVRGLNTGELFF.